A selection of T cell receptor beta chains follows, all from one sample in a study of blood T cells in healthy people across ages. Via MiXCR, TCRdb re-called the 5' RACE reads, giving one row per CDR3 protein. This repertoire shows more than 900,000 distinct CDR3 sequences, roughly 28% found once; its top ten account for 10% to 13%. These data also featured in a second study, about T cells of mothers and their children.

The specimen sequenced was blood. These receptors originate from a woman aged 40 to 49 in good health. The CDR3 runs from the conserved cysteine through the conserved F or W. The D gene is left open where the match is weak. Rows may omit the clone size; those that give it use once, few, many or a size class.

-,TRBV27,-,TRBJ2-3,CASSLTRLADTQYF,TGTGCCAGCAGTTTAACTAGACTCGCAGATACGCAGTATTTT
-,TRBV28,many,TRBJ2-7,CASSLRYEQYF,TGTGCCAGCAGCTTGAGGTACGAGCAGTACTTC
-,TRBV29-1,many,TRBJ2-3,CSVEDPGDTQYF,TGCAGCGTTGAAGACCCTGGGGATACGCAGTATTTT
-,TRBV7-3,many,TRBJ1-1,CASSLYRHTEAFF,TGTGCCAGCAGCTTATACCGGCACACTGAAGCTTTCTTT
TRBD1,TRBV6-5,-,TRBJ1-1,CASSYSNRGGTEAFF,TGTGCCAGCAGTTACTCGAACAGGGGAGGGACTGAAGCTTTCTTT
-,TRBV27,-,TRBJ1-6,CASSFGAANSPLHF,TGTGCCAGCAGTTTTGGGGCAGCTAATTCACCCCTCCACTTT
-,TRBV3-1,few,TRBJ1-4,CASSQSGRGEKLFF,TGTGCCAGCAGCCAATCAGGGCGCGGTGAAAAACTGTTTTTT
-,TRBV12-3/TRBV12-4,few,TRBJ2-4,CASSFGERNIQYF,TGTGCCAGCAGTTTTGGGGAGCGGAACATTCAGTACTTC
-,TRBV29-1,-,TRBJ2-7,CSVEGGYEQHF,TGCAGCGTCGAGGGGGGCTACGAGCAGCACTTC
-,TRBV4-1,many,TRBJ2-1,CASSQPSARGGLYNEQFF,TGCGCCAGCAGCCAACCCTCAGCCAGAGGAGGACTCTACAATGAGCAGTTCTTC
TRBD2,TRBV4-1,-,TRBJ2-1,CASSPGLAGAYERVF,TGCGCCAGCAGCCCGGGACTAGCGGGGGCCTATGAGCGGGTCTTC
-,TRBV5-5,few,TRBJ1-1,CASSLRVGAEAFF,TGTGCCAGCAGCTTGAGGGTGGGGGCTGAAGCTTTCTTT
-,TRBV7-9,-,TRBJ2-5,CASSLLGTSSQETQYF,TGTGCCAGCAGCTTATTGGGAACTAGCTCACAAGAGACCCAGTACTTC
TRBD2,TRBV5-1,many,TRBJ2-3,CASSLSLAGSTDTQYF,TGCGCCAGCAGCTTGTCTCTAGCGGGGAGCACAGATACGCAGTATTTT
-,TRBV5-6,-,TRBJ1-2,CASSLAGSNYTF,TGTGCCAGCAGCTTGGCCGGGTCCAACTACACCTTC
TRBD1,TRBV12-3/TRBV12-4,many,TRBJ2-1,CASSPDRRNEQFF,TGTGCCAGCAGTCCGGACAGGCGCAATGAGCAGTTCTTC
-,TRBV7-9,few,TRBJ2-1,CASSESYRKKHNEQFF,TGTGCCAGCAGTGAGTCTTACAGAAAGAAACACAATGAGCAGTTCTTC
TRBD1,TRBV20-1,-,TRBJ1-2,CSASLRQGGYGYTF,TGCAGTGCTAGTCTCAGACAGGGCGGCTATGGCTACACCTTC
-,TRBV20-1,-,TRBJ2-1,CSAREYRGDHNEQFF,TGCAGTGCTAGAGAATACCGTGGGGATCACAATGAGCAGTTCTTC
-,TRBV7-8,few,TRBJ1-5,CASSFGASGNQPQHF,TGTGCCAGCAGCTTTGGGGCATCCGGCAATCAGCCCCAGCATTTT
-,TRBV7-2,few,TRBJ2-7,CASSPGSLGTYEQYF,TGTGCCAGCAGCCCAGGTAGCCTGGGGACCTACGAGCAGTACTTC
-,TRBV3-1,-,TRBJ2-3,CASSARGGVTDTQYF,TGTGCCAGCAGCGCACGAGGAGGGGTGACAGATACGCAGTATTTT
-,TRBV7-9,few,TRBJ2-3,CASSLSPAAGDTQYF,TGTGCCAGCAGCTTATCCCCGGCCGCAGGGGATACGCAGTATTTT
-,TRBV4-3,few,TRBJ1-1,CASSQSLGGRAEVGAFF,TGCGCCAGCAGCCAAAGTCTCGGGGGCAGAGCTGAAGTCGGAGCTTTCTTT
-,TRBV11-2,-,TRBJ1-2,CASSWTVSGYGYTF,TGTGCCAGCAGCTGGACGGTTAGTGGCTATGGCTACACCTTC
-,TRBV18,many,TRBJ2-7,CASSPRLGFAHEQYF,TGTGCCAGCTCACCAAGGTTAGGATTCGCCCACGAGCAGTACTTC
TRBD2,TRBV27,-,TRBJ2-1,CASSLAGGEYNEQFF,TGTGCCAGCAGTCTAGCGGGGGGTGAATACAATGAGCAGTTCTTC
-,TRBV5-4,-,TRBJ2-1,CASSFDGGTMGEQFF,TGTGCCAGCAGCTTTGACGGGGGAACTATGGGTGAGCAGTTCTTC
-,TRBV7-8,-,TRBJ1-1,CASSQGRTEAFF,TGTGCCAGCAGCCAGGGTCGCACTGAAGCTTTCTTT
TRBD2,TRBV20-1,many,TRBJ2-7,CSAINRGGLYEQYF,TGCAGTGCCATTAACCGGGGGGGCCTATACGAGCAGTACTTC
TRBD1,TRBV7-9,-,TRBJ1-5,CASSGTGPQHF,TGTGCCAGCAGCGGGACAGGGCCCCAGCATTTT
-,TRBV9,-,TRBJ1-6,CASSVGPGNSPLHF,TGTGCCAGCAGCGTAGGCCCAGGGAATTCACCCCTCCACTTT